Detailed here is one T cell receptor (beta chain). The sample holds many counts of this clonotype. The antigen it binds to is not known. No much larger clonotype is one base removed from it; base qualities were not supplied. This sample is part of a study of glioma-infiltrating T cells (TCRdb year 2016). Turning to the overall study: Glioma tissue, non-neoplastic brain tissue and matched peripheral blood mononuclear cells were used as sources from which TCR alpha- and beta-chain repertoires were sequenced. Each tissue-infiltrating repertoire was compared with the same patient's peripheral blood repertoire to measure divergence between tissue and blood T-cell populations. Three low-grade glioma patients, about eight primary glioblastoma patients and three non-glioma patients contributing non-neoplastic brain tissue were included in the paired cohort.

V ends up 4 bases short and J 9 bases short, with an unmatched junction base count of 17. Spanning cysteine to phenylalanine, the CDR3 consists of 18 amino acids. Only the CDR3 DNA is retained, 54 bases long and in frame from the first base. CDR1 and CDR2, per the germline V gene (reference sequence), are DFQATT and SNEGSKA. The investigation overall reported the following: VJ-independent divergence between tissue and blood was below expectation in non-neoplastic patients but above expectation in all gliomas, especially low-grade gliomas. Group comparisons were based on small numbers of patients: three non-neoplastic, three low-grade glioma and 7 to 9 glioblastoma patients. Tissue and blood shared very few CDR3 sequences, a result attributed to high CDR3 diversity and limited sampling.

The iRepertoire nested amplicon-rescue multiplex PCR (arm-PCR) platform was used to amplify TCR alpha and beta CDR3 regions from RNA. The input for one-step reverse transcription and amplification was 100-400 ng of tissue mRNA or PBMC total RNA. Following bead purification, Illumina adapters were added by a secondary multiplex PCR, and the libraries were gel-purified between 200 and 400 bp. Demultiplexing relied on internal 6-nucleotide barcodes carried by the libraries. Sequencing of libraries was performed on an Illumina MiSeq with 2x220 or 2x250 nucleotide paired-end reads. The study's own analysis went as follows. FLASH 1.2.11 was used to merge paired reads, and BWA-MEM then aligned the reads to the GRCh37 human genome before TRA and TRB reads were extracted. For V and J assignment, an IMGT-derived reference of cassette sequences and CDR3 motifs that included pseudogenes was used. Three-frame translation of reads was performed, and productive CDR3s were defined as those with a C...FGXG motif and no stop codons. Unique combinations of V-J cassette pair and CDR3 amino acid sequence were defined as clonotypes. Hamming distance filtering was applied to reads, with thresholds set by the sequence error rate of each sample in mapped regions. TCRdb trimmed public reads at Q25 via fastp, called clones via MiXCR and kept in-frame beta chains. Each entry is one CDR3 protein sequence, shown with its most common DNA and genes. V and J calls and clone size were set by TCRdb, not the authors. The sample yields some 190,000 distinct CDR3 sequences; roughly 32% were counted once. The ten largest clonotypes hold roughly a fifth of the sample.

The clonotype originates from a human donor with low-grade glioma or glioblastoma, undergoing nonglioma brain surgery, or in good health (not recorded which). Sequencing used glioma tissue, nonneoplastic brain tissue, or PBMCs (not recorded which). In this chain, TRBV20-1 is recombined with TRBJ2-1, with 14 central nucleotides matching TRBD2. The CDR3 reads CSAILRVGLAGGGFEQFF. At the DNA level, the sequence is TGCAGTGCTATCCTCCGAGTAGGACTAGCGGGAGGAGGGTTTGAGCAGTTCTTC.